These 24 T cell receptor beta chains were all obtained from the same sample, sequenced in a study of blood T cells in healthy people across ages. Through a sample-barcoded 5' primer and a J-beta primer mix, a second PCR was run for roughly 6 to 12 cycles. One entry per CDR3 protein, called by TCRdb with MiXCR from the 5' RACE reads. The data show 800,000 to 950,000 distinct CDR3 sequences, with roughly 43% seen just once and 13% held by the top ten. Sequencing was done on a sample of blood. These receptors were taken from a man between 25 and 39 years old in good health.

This clonotype was seen more than once but under ten times. The chain uses TRBV5-1 and TRBJ2-7; a possible D gene is TRBD2 (5 bases). The CDR3 runs 16 residues. Germline CDR1 reads SGHRS; CDR2 reads YFSETQ. V was pared by 0 bases and J by 0 bases, with 13 bases between. The CDR3 protein is CASSLDGIGVSYEQYF. The CDR3 DNA follows: TGCGCCAGCAGCTTGGATGGGATCGGGGTCTCCTACGAGCAGTACTTC.

The chain links TRBV28 to TRBJ1-2, with a weak D call TRBD1 (5 bases). V lost 10 bases to trimming and J lost 4 bases, with 16 bases between them. Per germline, CDR1 MDHEN and CDR2 SYDVKM. The CDR3 is made up of 13 amino acids. The CDR3 DNA sequence: TGTGCCACTTCGACAAAGGGGCCCTATGGCTACACCTTC. This gives the protein CATSTKGPYGYTF.

V and J are TRBV12-3 or TRBV12-4 and TRBJ2-7; perhaps TRBD1 as D (6 bases). The germline V and J ends were trimmed by 8 bases and 5 bases, with 19 bases remaining between them. This CDR3 region has 14 residues. In nucleotides, the CDR3 is TGTGCCAGCGGCTATCGGGCCCACAGGGACGAGCAGTACTTC. Encoded protein: CASGYRAHRDEQYF.

Comment on this clonotype: Its ends do not fully match the called genes, so a read error is possible. This chain uses TRBV4-3 with TRBJ2-5, with no clear D. CDR1 LGHNA and CDR2 YSLEER come from the germline V gene. The CDR3 has 13 amino acids. The CDR3 DNA is TGCGCCAGCAGCCAAACTAAGCTCGCTGAGCAGCACTTC. It is translated as CASSQTKLAEQHF.

The chain employs TRBV4-1 and TRBJ2-4; D not certain. The CDR3 has 15 amino acids. Germline V gives CDR1 MGHRA, CDR2 YSYEKL. Trimming cost V 4 bases and J 0 bases, with 10 bases left between them. The CDR3, as DNA: TGCGCCAGCAGCCCCATGATTCTAGCCAAAAACATTCAGTACTTC. Its protein product is CASSPMILAKNIQYF.

The chain has TRBV6-6 and TRBJ2-3; 7 nucleotides align to TRBD2. The CDR3 runs 17 residues. Trimming removed 1 base from V and 6 bases from J; junction bases left unmatched: 13. Germline V gene data show CDR1 as MNHNY and CDR2 as SVGAGI (reference sequence). This chain's CDR3 is CASSYFGRDSGGDTQYF. The CDR3 DNA reads as TGTGCCAGCAGTTACTTCGGCCGGGACTCCGGGGGGGATACGCAGTATTTT.

This chain connects TRBV4-1 to TRBJ1-5; 8 nucleotides agree with TRBD1. This CDR3 has 17 residues. Germline trimming cut 0 bases from V and 3 bases from J; bases unmatched to any gene: 7. From germline, CDR1 is MGHRA and CDR2 YSYEKL. CDR3 amino acids: CASSQESETGVNQPQHF. In DNA form, the CDR3 reads TGCGCCAGCAGCCAAGAATCCGAGACAGGGGTCAATCAGCCCCAGCATTTT.

V and J are TRBV21-1 and TRBJ1-1; the D call of TRBD1 is as the table states it, not checked on the DNA. TRBV21-1 is a recognized pseudogene. The CDR3 has 15 residues. As DNA, the CDR3 is TGTGCCAGCAGCTCTCGGACAAGTGTGAACACTGAAGCTTTCTTT. Protein sequence: CASSSRTSVNTEAFF.

V is TRBV29-1 and J is TRBJ2-4; 10 bases agree with TRBD1. The germline CDR1 and CDR2 sequences are SQVTM and ANQGSEA. The CDR3 totals 13 residues. After removal of 8 bases from V and 7 bases from J, the junction contained 8 bases not matched to a gene. The CDR3 DNA is TGCAGCTTTACGAAGGACAGGGGGAACATTCAGTACTTC. It yields the protein CSFTKDRGNIQYF.

As concerns this clonotype: Germline and junction disagree at one end, which may indicate a read error. The genes are TRBV7-7 and TRBJ2-5; unclear D gene. This CDR3 is built from 13 residues. The germline CDR1 and CDR2 sequences are SSHAT and FNYEAQ (reference sequence). CDR3: CASSLGVAETQYF. The DNA of the CDR3 is TGTGCTAGCAGCTTAGGCGTGGCGGAGACCCAGTACTTC.

This clonotype was recorded a few times. This chain links TRBV7-2 with TRBJ1-2; 7 nucleotides line up with TRBD1. V lost 3 bases, J lost 4 bases, and 5 bases stayed unmatched. The CDR3 covers 14 residues. Germline CDR1 is SGHTA and CDR2 is FQGNSA. The CDR3 loop is CASSLGTDLYGYTF. CDR3 DNA sequence: TGTGCCAGCAGCTTGGGGACAGACCTCTATGGCTACACCTTC.

This clonotype was recorded a few times. The J gene is TRBJ2-1, the V gene TRBV11-3; 7 bases agree with TRBD1. There are 17 residues in the CDR3. Trimming took 3 bases from V and 6 from J; bases not matched to a gene: 14. Germline CDR1 SGHNT, CDR2 YENEEA. This CDR3 is CASSFLIDRDSVNEQFF. The CDR3 DNA reads as TGTGCCAGCAGCTTCTTAATAGATAGGGACAGTGTCAATGAGCAGTTCTTC.

Only a few counts were recorded for this clonotype. The rearrangement joins TRBV3-1 to TRBJ2-7, with D tentatively TRBD2 (6 bases). With 4 bases removed from V and 0 bases from J, the gap between germline ends came to 10 bases. Germline values: CDR1 LGHDT, CDR2 YNNKEL (reference sequence). The CDR3 length is 14 residues. CDR3 protein: CASSRGGISYEQYF. The CDR3, as DNA: TGTGCCAGCAGCCGAGGAGGGATCTCCTACGAGCAGTACTTC.

The chain has TRBV20-1 and TRBJ2-1; TRBD2 matches at 15 bases. V gave up 5 bases and J gave up 6 bases; unmatched junction bases: 11. The CDR3 extends over 17 amino acids. Germline CDR1 DFQATT, CDR2 SNEGSKA (reference sequence). The CDR3 here is CSARPGLAGGSGNEQFF. For the CDR3, the DNA is TGCAGTGCTCGCCCGGGACTAGCGGGAGGTAGTGGCAATGAGCAGTTCTTC.

The chain has TRBV28 and TRBJ2-4, with no clear D. The CDR3 has 13 amino acids. V shed 8 bases and J shed 0 bases, with 8 bases lying between them. Germline V gene sequence: CDR1 MDHEN, CDR2 SYDVKM. Here the CDR3 DNA reads TGTGCCAGCGAGGAATTAGCCAAAAACATTCAGTACTTC. It codes for CASEELAKNIQYF.

This CDR3 reads CASQHRGGTYNEQYF. The CDR3 DNA is TGTGCCAGCCAACACCGGGGGGGGACCTACAATGAGCAGTACTTC. This sequence joins TRBV12-3 or TRBV12-4 and TRBJ2-1; 8 bases are shared with TRBD2. The J call is uncertain, as TRBJ2-7 better fits the DNA end. The CDR3 runs 15 residues.

This clonotype occurred a few times. V gene TRBV7-9 combines with J gene TRBJ1-5, with no clear D. Germline lookup yields CDR1 SEHNR and CDR2 FQNEAQ (reference sequence). The CDR3 contains 15 residues. Trimming left V 1 base short and J 4 bases short, with 11 bases between. CDR3 protein: CASSLDLRENQPQHF. Here the CDR3 DNA reads TGTGCCAGCAGCTTAGACCTTCGGGAAAATCAGCCCCAGCATTTT.

This chain connects TRBV5-6 to TRBJ2-6; D call uncertain. The V gene's germline CDR1 is SGHDT and CDR2 YYEEEE. CDR3 length: 15 amino acids. The V end lost 5 bases, the J end lost 0 bases, and 9 bases lay between the germline ends. The CDR3 reads CASRPTYSGANVLTF. The CDR3 nucleotides are TGTGCCAGCAGGCCCACTTACTCTGGGGCCAACGTCCTGACTTTC.

This clonotype was detected a few times. The chain recombines TRBV29-1 with TRBJ1-1, with D possibly being TRBD1 (6 bases). V was shortened by 2 bases and J by 8 bases, with 15 bases between the two germline ends. Germline values: CDR1 SQVTM, CDR2 ANQGSEA. The CDR3 extends over 13 amino acids. The CDR3 nucleotides read TGCAGCGTTGAAACTCTCAGGGGAGGGGAAGCTTTCTTT. Its translation: CSVETLRGGEAFF.

The rearrangement links TRBV7-2 to TRBJ2-5, with no clear D. This CDR3 contains 14 residues. CDR1 and CDR2 (germline): SGHTA, FQGNSA. The germline V and J ends were trimmed by 2 bases and 2 bases, with 9 bases remaining between them. The CDR3 bases are TGTGCCAGCAGCTTATACGGCCCACAAGAGACCCAGTACTTC. It translates to CASSLYGPQETQYF.

V and J are TRBV11-1 and TRBJ2-3; TRBD2 might be the D (6 bases). V was shortened by 1 base and J by 4 bases, with 9 bases between the two germline ends. The CDR3 consists of 14 residues. Germline V gene data show CDR1 as SGHAT and CDR2 as FQDESV (reference sequence). Here the CDR3 reads CASSLESSADTQYF. CDR3 nucleotide sequence: TGTGCCAGCAGCTTAGAGTCTAGCGCAGATACGCAGTATTTT.

In the case of this clonotype: A read error may be the cause here, since a much bigger clone is one base away. This chain connects TRBV6-6 to TRBJ2-5; D is undetermined. Per the germline V gene, CDR1 is MNHNY and CDR2 is SVGAGI (reference sequence). The CDR3 covers 15 residues. The V end was cut by 2 bases, the J end by 11 bases, with 21 bases between. The CDR3 loop is CASSYQGSRIDEQYF. The CDR3 bases are TGTGCCAGCAGTTACCAAGGGTCTCGTATCGATGAGCAGTACTTC.

The chain combines TRBV25-1 with TRBJ2-1; TRBD2 matches at 9 bases. There are 15 residues in the CDR3. Germline CDR1 MGHDK, CDR2 SYGVNS. The trim removed 7 bases at V and 7 bases at J, leaving 11 bases unmatched. The CDR3: CASTPEGLAGNEQFF. Written as DNA, the CDR3 is TGTGCCAGCACTCCAGAGGGACTAGCCGGGAATGAGCAGTTCTTC.

The CDR3 DNA reads as TGCAGTGCTAGAGATGGACAGGGGGCCTTGTACGAGCAGTACTTC. Translation gives CSARDGQGALYEQYF. This chain links TRBV20-1 with TRBJ2-5; 11 bases line up with TRBD1. The J call is in doubt because the DNA end fits TRBJ2-7 better. CDR3 length: 15 amino acids. Looked up from germline, CDR1 is DFQATT and CDR2 is SNEGSKA (reference sequence).